This T cell receptor beta chain was retrieved from a study of vaccination effects on CD4 cells after COVID-19 (dated by TCRdb to the early 2020s). About the study as a whole: Each participant received two doses of an mRNA SARS-CoV-2 vaccine, either BNT162b2 or mRNA-1273. In both COVID-19 convalescent patients and infection-naive vaccine recipients, the study compared SARS-CoV-2 spike-specific CD4+ TCR repertoires from before mRNA vaccination with those from after it. Altogether, about 10 COVID-19 convalescent patients and a few SARS-CoV-2-naive healthy vaccine recipients made up the full study. Cultures from other donors in the study were sequenced with the Oncomine TCR Beta short-read assay on an Illumina iSeq 100.

Library generation was performed with the immunoSEQ multiplex PCR assay. DNA from the cultured and isolated CD4+ T cells underwent TCR beta CDR3 sequencing. Per the authors' processing: Non-productive TCR sequences were discarded, and reads were trimmed to the CDR3 region, with only CDR3s of 7 or more amino acids retained. Antigen-specific clonotypes were identified with the MANAFEST web app by comparing expansion in peptide wells against reference cultures. Positive clones required FDR<0.05 expansion versus reference and all other wells, odds ratio above 5, and frequency above 0.1% in two replicate wells. Cross-reactive clonotypes were defined as significantly expanded in SARS-CoV-2 spike wells and in at least one common cold coronavirus spike condition. Levenshtein distance calculated with the stringdist R package was used to assess CDR3 similarity, and unrooted trees were constructed with ape in R 3.6.1. TCRdb carries this immuneACCESS record with in-frame sequences only. Its versions omit some clonotypes, under half of them owing to an unresolved V gene in the studies checked, with the rest unexplained. V, J and clone size are taken as reported in that table, and D and trimming were inferred from the DNA itself. This sample is represented by tens of thousands of clones; roughly 70% of them were singletons. Together, the top ten hold 20% to 25% of the sample.

The study at large found these results: Only a small number of convalescent patients were included, and no early post-infection timepoints were available, which limited the study. In healthy vaccine recipients, vaccine-induced clones were almost all SARS-CoV-2 mono-reactive, with only 1 of 255 being cross-reactive with common cold coronaviruses. Marked clonal contraction was observed in both infection-induced and vaccine-induced clones at late post-vaccination timepoints, consistent with waning T cell responses.

This clone was counted between two and nine times. Its recognized antigen is unknown. The input lacks base qualities; no much larger clone sits a single base away. To identify antigen-specific CD4+ T cell clonotypes by their expansion, the ViraFEST assay first stimulated PBMC with viral peptide pools and then applied TCR sequencing. After 10 to 11 days of culture, CD4+ T cells were isolated with the EasySep CD4+ T cell isolation kit. The absence of prior SARS-CoV-2 infection in healthy vaccine recipients was confirmed by negative nucleocapsid antibodies before and after vaccination. About 1.8 million PBMC per well were cultured with 10 ug/ml peptides in IMDM containing around 5.3% human AB serum, around 10 IU/ml IL-2 and gentamicin. Half of the culture medium was replaced with fresh IL-2-containing medium on days 3 and 7. Unless otherwise noted, each peptide stimulation condition was cultured in triplicate wells. Using Ficoll-Paque Plus gradient centrifugation, PBMC were separated from whole blood and then either used fresh or cryopreserved at -140C. The overlapping peptide pools covered the spike proteins of SARS-CoV-2 as well as those of the common cold coronaviruses HCoV-NL63, HCoV-OC43 and HCoV-229E. Genomic DNA was extracted from cultured CD4+ T cells with the QIAamp micro DNA kit.

Specimen: CD4+ T cells from PBMCs cultured with SARS-CoV-2 spike peptides, collected before COVID-19 vaccination. The cell subset or site label, as the study defines it: SARS-CoV-2 spike overlapping peptide pool stimulation. The TCR originated in a human donor who received a COVID-19 vaccine.

The base sequence is TGTGCCAGCTCACCATACCAATTGAGCTATGGCTACACCTTC. Its protein is CASSPYQLSYGYTF. Recombination linked TRBV18 to TRBJ1-2, with the D segment identity uncertain. Per the germline V gene, KGHSH is the CDR1 and LQKENI is the CDR2. The junction shows trimming of 2 bases on V and 4 bases on J, plus 11 bases between the germline ends. Spanning cysteine to phenylalanine, the CDR3 consists of 14 amino acids. Here the CDR3 DNA is all that survives: 42 bases in frame from base 1.